Listed here are 25 T cell receptor beta chains from one sample, sequenced in a study of T cell responses to AZD1222 COVID-19 vaccine. The repertoire was sequenced with immunoSEQ multiplex PCR; TCRdb's copy has only in-frame clones and lacks some. The table has 55,000 to 80,000 clones, 80% to 85% seen once. Here the sequenced sample was peripheral blood, taken on day 0 of AZD1222 vaccination. The receptors shown here come from an adult in good health.

The CDR3 loop is CASSYPSGTDYGYTF. DNA of the CDR3: TGTGCCAGCAGTTACCCTTCCGGGACAGACTATGGCTACACCTTC. The gene calls are TRBV6-2 or TRBV6-3 and TRBJ1-2; 7 bases fit TRBD1. The CDR3 covers 15 residues. The germline gives CDR1 MNHEY, CDR2 SVGEGT. Losses at the gene ends were 2 bases for V and 3 bases for J; bases not matched to a gene: 6.

The chain combines TRBV19 with TRBJ2-3; D uncertain. The V end was cut by 3 bases, the J end by 4 bases, with 14 bases between. The CDR3 contains 15 residues. The germline gives CDR1 LNHDA, CDR2 SQIVND (reference sequence). CDR3 nucleotides: TGTGCCAGTAGTATTCGAGACGCCCCGCCAGATACGCAGTATTTT. This translates into CASSIRDAPPDTQYF. The full variable domain, rest sourced from reference TRBV19 and TRBJ2-3, is DGGITQSPKYLFRKEGQNVTLSCEQNLNHDAMYWYRQDPGQGLRLIYYSQIVNDFQKGDIAEGYSVSREKKESFPLTVTSAQKNPTAFYLCASSIRDAPPDTQYFGPGTRLTVL.

This sequence joins TRBV28 and TRBJ1-2; D perhaps matches TRBD1 (6 bases). Germline V CDR1 and CDR2: MDHEN, SYDVKM. The CDR3 has 14 residues. Trimming took off 6 bases at V and 0 bases at J, with 11 bases between the two ends. The CDR3 here is CASRSDSPNYGYTF. CDR3 sequence (DNA): TGTGCCAGCAGGTCGGACAGCCCTAACTATGGCTACACCTTC.

The chain combines TRBV6-5 with TRBJ1-2; a weak D match, TRBD1 (5 bases). Germline V lookup: CDR1 MNHEY, CDR2 SVGAGI. The CDR3 consists of 14 residues. V was trimmed by 6 bases and J by 1 base, leaving 12 bases between them. The CDR3 DNA reads TGTGCCAGCAGCAAAGGACATTTTAACTATGGCTACACCTTC. It specifies CASSKGHFNYGYTF.

This clone was seen once. The chain links TRBV28 to TRBJ1-1; maybe TRBD1 (6 bases). The CDR3 sequence is 15 residues long. V was shortened by 6 bases and J by 0 bases, with 14 bases between the two germline ends. Germline V gene lookup returns CDR1 MDHEN and CDR2 SYDVKM. The DNA for the CDR3 is TGTGCCAGCAGCCGAGGGGGAAGAGTGAACACTGAAGCTTTCTTT. Residues: CASSRGGRVNTEAFF.

This clone was seen only a few times. The V call is TRBV19, the J call TRBJ1-5; 7 bases fit TRBD1. From germline, CDR1 is LNHDA and CDR2 SQIVND (reference sequence). The V and J ends lost 7 bases and 4 bases, in that order; junction bases with no gene match: 7. The CDR3 contains 14 residues. The CDR3 loop reads CASTWYRGNQPQHF. Written as DNA, the CDR3 is TGTGCCAGTACTTGGTACAGGGGAAATCAGCCCCAGCATTTT.

This clone was seen a handful of times. This sequence joins TRBV9 and TRBJ1-3; no clear D gene. CDR1 is SGDLS, CDR2 YYNGEE, per germline. This CDR3 comprises 16 residues. Trimming pared 0 bases from V and 0 bases from J, leaving 10 bases between. The CDR3 bases are TGTGCCAGCAGCGTAGCGGCTTACAGCTCTGGAAACACCATATATTTT. Its translation is CASSVAAYSSGNTIYF.

The gene calls are TRBV7-3 and TRBJ2-7; 11 bases fit TRBD2. V dropped 5 bases and J dropped 3; count of bases not matched to a gene: 3. The germline CDR1 and CDR2 sequences are SGHTA and FQGTGA. CDR3 length: 14 amino acids. CDR3 nucleotides: TGTGCCAGCAGCCCAACTAGCGGGAGCTACGAGCAGTACTTC. Translation gives CASSPTSGSYEQYF.

V gene TRBV7-8 combines with J gene TRBJ1-1; 9 positions match TRBD1. CDR1 is SGHVS and CDR2 is FQNEAQ in the germline V gene. The CDR3 contains 15 residues. Losses at the gene ends were 3 bases for V and 4 bases for J; bases not matched to a gene: 6. The CDR3: CASSFPQGAGTEAFF. The DNA for the CDR3 is TGTGCCAGCAGCTTTCCACAGGGGGCGGGCACTGAAGCTTTCTTT.

This chain links TRBV5-4 with TRBJ2-7; a possible D gene is TRBD1 (6 bases). CDR1 SGHNT and CDR2 YYREEE come from the germline V gene (reference sequence). This CDR3 is 15 amino acids long. Trimming pared 4 bases from V and 5 bases from J, leaving 19 bases between. The DNA of the CDR3 is TGTGCCAGCAGCCTACAGGGAGTAGGGGCCCACGAGCAGTACTTC. Its protein is CASSLQGVGAHEQYF.

The genes are TRBV15 and TRBJ2-1; tentative D call: TRBD1 (5 bases). The V end lost 8 bases, the J end lost 4 bases, and 9 bases lay between the germline ends. CDR3 size: 12 residues. CDR1 and CDR2 from the germline V gene are LNHNV and YYDKDF (reference sequence). The CDR3 is CATGAGYNEQFF. The CDR3 DNA is TGTGCCACCGGGGCAGGATACAATGAGCAGTTCTTC.

The V gene is TRBV5-8, the J gene TRBJ1-1; D not resolved. The germline gives CDR1 SGHTS, CDR2 YDEGEE. V was pared by 4 bases and J by 14 bases, with 21 bases between. The CDR3 is 13 residues long. Here the CDR3 reads CASSPVRTFSPFF. Here the CDR3 DNA reads TGTGCCAGCAGCCCGGTTCGGACGTTCTCCCCCTTCTTT.

The rearrangement uses TRBV7-9 and TRBJ1-5; 7 positions agree with TRBD1. V was pared by 6 bases and J by 2 bases, with 1 base of the junction left unmatched. The CDR3 is made up of 13 amino acids. Germline V gives CDR1 SEHNR, CDR2 FQNEAQ (reference sequence). In nucleotides, the CDR3 is TGTGCCAGCAGAGGACAGGGCAATCAGCCCCAGCATTTT. The encoded protein is CASRGQGNQPQHF.

V and J are TRBV19 and TRBJ2-2; TRBD1 agrees at 7 bases. CDR3 length: 15 amino acids. Germline assignment: CDR1 LNHDA and CDR2 SQIVND (reference sequence). The trim removed 5 bases at V and 4 bases at J, leaving 7 bases unmatched. The CDR3 bases are TGTGCCAGTAGTCCATACAGGGGCTTCACCGGGGAGCTGTTTTTT. It yields the protein CASSPYRGFTGELFF.

Note on this clone: At one end the junction does not follow the germline gene, possibly because of a read error. The genes are TRBV18 and TRBJ1-2; D uncertain. The germline gives CDR1 KGHSH, CDR2 LQKENI. The CDR3 has 14 residues. The CDR3 loop is CASSLSGRNSGYTF. CDR3 nucleotides: TGTGCCAGCTCACTCTCGGGCCGAAACTCTGGCTACACCTTC.

V usage is TRBV19 and J usage is TRBJ1-6; D unclear. Per the germline V gene, CDR1 is LNHDA and CDR2 is SQIVND (reference sequence). CDR3 size: 15 residues. V was shortened by 3 bases and J by 0 bases, with 6 bases between the two germline ends. CDR3 amino acids: CASSIASSYNSPLHF. In nucleotides, the CDR3 is TGTGCCAGTAGTATCGCCAGCTCCTATAATTCACCCCTCCACTTT.

J is TRBJ1-2 and V is TRBV7-3; D call uncertain. Germline CDR1 reads SGHTA; CDR2 reads FQGTGA. There are 13 residues in the CDR3. V was trimmed by 5 bases and J by 4 bases, leaving 11 bases between them. The CDR3 bases are TGTGCCAGCAGCCCGGAGTCCGGCTATGGCTACACCTTC. Protein: CASSPESGYGYTF.

The gene calls are TRBV21-1 and TRBJ1-2. TRBV21-1 constitutes a pseudogene. The CDR3 has 11 residues. DNA for the CDR3: TGTGACGGCGGGTCCCTCTATGGCTACACCTTC. Its translation: CDGGSLYGYTF.

The chain employs TRBV9 and TRBJ1-5, with 7 bases matching TRBD1. CDR1 is SGDLS and CDR2 is YYNGEE in the germline V gene. The CDR3 contains 14 residues. V dropped 0 bases and J dropped 7; count of bases not matched to a gene: 4. CDR3 region: CASSVEGAGQPQHF. The CDR3 DNA reads TGTGCCAGCAGCGTAGAGGGGGCAGGGCAGCCCCAGCATTTT. Together with reference TRBV9 and TRBJ1-5, the CDR3 gives the full variable domain: DSGVTQTPKHLITATGQRVTLRCSPRSGDLSVYWYQQSLDQGLQFLIQYYNGEERAKGNILERFSAQQFPDLHSELNLSSLELGDSALYFCASSVEGAGQPQHFGDGTRLSIL.

The chain uses TRBV28 and TRBJ2-2; a possible D gene is TRBD2 (6 bases). This CDR3 is built from 16 residues. From germline, CDR1 is MDHEN and CDR2 SYDVKM. V was trimmed by 6 bases and J by 4 bases, leaving 18 bases between them. CDR3: CASSRISAGSTGELFF. CDR3 DNA: TGTGCCAGCAGCCGAATTTCAGCGGGTTCCACCGGGGAGCTGTTTTTT.

Here the CDR3 reads CASSRYQTWVSNQPQHF. CDR3 DNA sequence: TGTGCCAGCAGCAGGTACCAGACTTGGGTAAGCAATCAGCCCCAGCATTTT. The genes are TRBV5-8 and TRBJ1-5; D gene unclear. The germline gives CDR1 SGHTS, CDR2 YDEGEE. The CDR3 extends over 17 amino acids. The germline V and J ends were trimmed by 4 bases and 1 base, with 18 bases remaining between them.

This rearrangement joins TRBV19 to TRBJ2-7, with 9 bases aligning to TRBD2. V lost 7 bases, J lost 6 bases, and 7 bases stayed unmatched. Germline V CDR1 and CDR2: LNHDA, SQIVND (reference sequence). The CDR3 runs 13 residues. The CDR3 region is CASKGLAVSEQYF. The DNA for the CDR3 is TGTGCCAGTAAGGGACTAGCAGTTTCCGAGCAGTACTTC.

This clone was seen a few times. The chain joins TRBV7-6 to TRBJ2-5, with D uncertain. V was shortened by 4 bases and J by 1 base, with 7 bases between the two germline ends. The CDR3 is made up of 13 amino acids. Germline CDR1 is SGHVS and CDR2 is FNYEAQ. CDR3 sequence reads: CASSSIIQETQYF. CDR3 in DNA: TGTGCCAGCAGCTCGATAATCCAAGAGACCCAGTACTTC.

In nucleotides, the CDR3 is TGTGCCACCAGGGGGGGGCAGGGGGCCTACAATGAGCAGTTCTTC. Amino acids: CATRGGQGAYNEQFF. The chain carries TRBV24-1 and TRBJ2-1, with D possibly called TRBD1 or TRBD2 (7 bases each). Germline V gene lookup returns CDR1 KGHDR and CDR2 SFDVKD. Deletions cut 7 bases from V and 2 bases from J, with 14 bases between. The CDR3 length is 15 residues.

The chain combines TRBV7-9 with TRBJ2-3; TRBD1 matches 10 bases. The trim removed 5 bases at V and 4 bases at J, leaving 9 bases unmatched. The CDR3 extends over 16 amino acids. Germline CDR1 is SEHNR and CDR2 is FQNEAQ (reference sequence). CDR3 protein: CASSATDRGRADTQYF. CDR3 bases: TGTGCCAGCAGCGCGACTGACAGGGGGCGCGCAGATACGCAGTATTTT.